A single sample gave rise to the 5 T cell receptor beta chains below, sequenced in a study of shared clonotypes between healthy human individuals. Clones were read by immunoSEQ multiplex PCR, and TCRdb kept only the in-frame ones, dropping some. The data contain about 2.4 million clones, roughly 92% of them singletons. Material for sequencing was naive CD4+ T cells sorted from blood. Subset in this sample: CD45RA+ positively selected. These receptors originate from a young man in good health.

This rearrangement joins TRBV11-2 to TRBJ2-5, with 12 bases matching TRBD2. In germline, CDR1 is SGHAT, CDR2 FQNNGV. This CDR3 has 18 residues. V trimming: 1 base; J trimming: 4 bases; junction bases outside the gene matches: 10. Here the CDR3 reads CASSLALGLAGLRETQYF. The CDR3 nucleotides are TGTGCCAGCAGCTTAGCCCTGGGACTAGCGGGTCTTCGAGAGACCCAGTACTTC. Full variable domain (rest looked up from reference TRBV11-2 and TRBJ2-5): EAGVAQSPRYKIIEKRQSVAFWCNPISGHATLYWYQQILGQGPKLLIQFQNNGVVDDSQLPKDRFSAERLKGVDSTLKIQPAKLEDSAVYLCASSLALGLAGLRETQYFGPGTRLLVL.

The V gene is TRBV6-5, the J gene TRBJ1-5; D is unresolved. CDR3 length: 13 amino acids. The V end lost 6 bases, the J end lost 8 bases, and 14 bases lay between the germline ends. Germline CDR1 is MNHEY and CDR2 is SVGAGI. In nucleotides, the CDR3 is TGTGCCAGCAGCCGGACCCTACTGGAGCCCCAGCATTTT. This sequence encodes CASSRTLLEPQHF.

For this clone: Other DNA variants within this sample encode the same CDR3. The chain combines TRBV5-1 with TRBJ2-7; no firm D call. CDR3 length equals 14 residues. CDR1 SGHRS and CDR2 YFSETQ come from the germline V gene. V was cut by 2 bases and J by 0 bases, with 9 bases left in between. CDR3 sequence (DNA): TGCGCCAGCAGCTTCTCTGGGTCCTCCTACGAGCAGTACTTC. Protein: CASSFSGSSYEQYF.

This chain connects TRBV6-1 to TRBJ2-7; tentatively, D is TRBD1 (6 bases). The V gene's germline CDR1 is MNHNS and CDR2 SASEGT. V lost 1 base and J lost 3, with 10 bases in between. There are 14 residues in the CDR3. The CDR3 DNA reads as TGTGCCAGCAGTGAAGGACAGGCCTACTACGAGCAGTACTTC. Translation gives CASSEGQAYYEQYF.

CDR3 nucleotide sequence: TGCGCCAGCAGGATAGCGGGATCGAACACCGGGGAGCTGTTTTTT. This encodes CASRIAGSNTGELFF. V and J are TRBV5-1 and TRBJ2-2; 8 bases fit TRBD2. Germline trimming cut 5 bases from V and 0 bases from J; bases unmatched to any gene: 3. Germline CDR1 SGHRS, CDR2 YFSETQ. The CDR3 extends over 15 amino acids.